One sample yielded the 5 T cell receptor beta chains listed below, sequenced in a study of blood T cell repertoires in COVID-19. Clones were sequenced by immunoSEQ multiplex PCR, and TCRdb holds only the in-frame ones, with some missing. The sample includes 99,000 or so clones, approximately 80% of them seen just once. The specimen sequenced was peripheral blood. These receptors originate from a man in his sixties with acute or convalescent COVID-19.

V usage is TRBV13 and J usage is TRBJ2-7; D is ambiguous. Germline values: CDR1 PRHDT, CDR2 FYEKMQ (reference sequence). CDR3 length: 14 amino acids. The V gene lost 5 bases and the J gene lost 1 base, with 12 bases spanning the gap. This CDR3 reads CASSPYRASYEQYF. In DNA, the CDR3 is TGTGCCAGCAGCCCATACAGAGCTTCCTACGAGCAGTACTTC.

DNA of the CDR3: TGTGCCAGCAGTTTACTCGATGGCTACACCTTC. Protein: CASSLLDGYTF. The V and J genes are TRBV12-3 or TRBV12-4 and TRBJ1-2; D is ambiguous. The ends were cut back, 2 bases at V and 6 bases at J, with 4 bases in the middle. There are 11 residues in the CDR3.

The gene calls are TRBV5-1 and TRBJ2-1, with 7 bases that match TRBD1. The CDR3 is 13 residues long. The germline V gene has CDR1 SGHRS and CDR2 YFSETQ. J gave up 8 bases and V 1 base, and 3 bases lay outside the gene matches. The CDR3, as DNA: TGCGCCAGCAGCTTGAGGGGGCGTGATGAGCAGTTCTTC. This sequence encodes CASSLRGRDEQFF.

This clone was picked up one time. The chain combines TRBV28 with TRBJ1-5; D is perhaps TRBD1 (6 bases). This CDR3 is built from 16 residues. The V gene lost 1 base and the J gene lost 2 bases, with 12 bases spanning the gap. CDR1 is MDHEN and CDR2 is SYDVKM in the germline V gene. As DNA, the CDR3 is TGTGCCAGCAGTTTATTGGGGGCAGGGGGCAATCAGCCCCAGCATTTT. As protein: CASSLLGAGGNQPQHF.

The J gene is TRBJ2-1, the V gene TRBV9; no reliable D call. V was clipped by 0 bases and J by 3 bases, with 19 bases between them. Germline values: CDR1 SGDLS, CDR2 YYNGEE. This CDR3 spans 18 amino acids. CDR3 sequence reads: CASSVEAAAYSLYNEQFF. The DNA of the CDR3 is TGTGCCAGCAGCGTAGAGGCGGCAGCCTACTCCCTCTACAATGAGCAGTTCTTC. Full variable domain (remainder filled in from reference TRBV9 and TRBJ2-1): DSGVTQTPKHLITATGQRVTLRCSPRSGDLSVYWYQQSLDQGLQFLIQYYNGEERAKGNILERFSAQQFPDLHSELNLSSLELGDSALYFCASSVEAAAYSLYNEQFFGPGTRLTVL.